The TCR beta chain under discussion was sequenced for a study of identical twins. Study results and limitations: Fewer insertions characterized abundant cord blood beta clonotypes, whereas memory repertoires showed none.

TCRdb passed the 5' RACE reads through MiXCR, listing each CDR3 protein once. This table holds roughly 1,500,000 distinct CDR3 sequences, 32% found once. Comment on this clonotype: Its matching antigen is unknown.

This CDR3 contains 12 residues. The trim removed 9 bases at V and 2 bases at J, leaving 2 bases unmatched. Per germline, CDR1 SGHTA and CDR2 FQGNSA. Material for sequencing was cord blood. The chain is built from TRBV7-2 and TRBJ2-7; 9 bases are shared with TRBD2. The sequence came from a newborn girl in good health. The CDR3 nucleotides read TGTGCCAGACGCGGGGGGGCCTACGAGCAGTACTTC. Protein product: CARRGGAYEQYF.